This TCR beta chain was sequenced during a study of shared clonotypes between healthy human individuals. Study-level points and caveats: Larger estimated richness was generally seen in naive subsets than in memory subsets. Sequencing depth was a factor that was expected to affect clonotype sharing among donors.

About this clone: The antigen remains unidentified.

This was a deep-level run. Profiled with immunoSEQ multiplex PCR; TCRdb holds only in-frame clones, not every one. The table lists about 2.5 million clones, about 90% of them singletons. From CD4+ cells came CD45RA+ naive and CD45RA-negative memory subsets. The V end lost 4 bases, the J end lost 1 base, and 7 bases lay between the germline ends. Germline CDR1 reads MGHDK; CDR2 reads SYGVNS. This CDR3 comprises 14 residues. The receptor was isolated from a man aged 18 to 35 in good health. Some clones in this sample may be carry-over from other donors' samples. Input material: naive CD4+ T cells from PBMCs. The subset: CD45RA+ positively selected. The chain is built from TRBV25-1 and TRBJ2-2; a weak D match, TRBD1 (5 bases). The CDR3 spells CASSGQGNTGELFF. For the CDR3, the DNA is TGTGCCAGCAGTGGGCAGGGGAACACCGGGGAGCTGTTTTTT.